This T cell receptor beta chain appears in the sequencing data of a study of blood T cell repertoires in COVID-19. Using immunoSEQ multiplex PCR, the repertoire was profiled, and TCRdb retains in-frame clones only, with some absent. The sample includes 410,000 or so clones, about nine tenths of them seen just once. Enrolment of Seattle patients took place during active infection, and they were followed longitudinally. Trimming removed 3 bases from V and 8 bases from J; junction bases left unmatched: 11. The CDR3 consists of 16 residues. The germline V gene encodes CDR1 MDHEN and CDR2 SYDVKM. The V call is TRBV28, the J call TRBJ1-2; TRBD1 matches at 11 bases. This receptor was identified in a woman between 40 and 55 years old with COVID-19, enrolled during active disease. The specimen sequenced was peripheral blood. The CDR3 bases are TGTGCCAGCAGTTTTTTAACCGGGACAGGGGGTGAGGGCTACACCTTC. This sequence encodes CASSFLTGTGGEGYTF.